The rows below give T cell receptor beta chains drawn from one sample of a study of siplizumab effects on memory and regulatory T cells. Assay used: immunoSEQ multiplex PCR; TCRdb lists only in-frame clones, some missing. The data show about 56,000 clones, just over 95% seen once. The sample taken for sequencing was naive CD8+ T cells sorted from blood. Receptor source: a human donor in good health. Each CDR3 is given with its conserved first and last residue. A D gene is named only where the DNA matches it firmly. Some rows have no size entry. The others give once, few or many, or a class for an expanded clone.

v_gene	j_gene	abundance	d_gene	CDR3aa	CDR3nt
TRBV7-7	TRBJ2-5	once	NA	CASSRHLQGQETQYF	TGTGCTAGCAGCCGCCACCTACAGGGCCAAGAGACCCAGTACTTC
TRBV7-7	TRBJ2-4	NA	NA	CASSLAEGDIQYF	TGTGCTAGCAGCTTAGCGGAGGGGGACATTCAGTACTTC
TRBV27	TRBJ2-1	NA	TRBD1	CASSLSGQGMDEQFF	TGTGCCAGCAGCTTATCGGGACAGGGGATGGATGAGCAGTTCTTC
TRBV15	TRBJ2-3	NA	NA	CATSRDADATDTQYF	TGTGCCACCAGCAGAGATGCCGATGCCACAGATACGCAGTATTTT
TRBV27	TRBJ2-1	NA	NA	CASSLSGEQFF	TGTGCCAGCAGTTTATCGGGTGAGCAGTTCTTC
TRBV10-1	TRBJ2-2	NA	NA	CASSPSQFNTGELLF	TGCGCCAGCAGCCCGTCCCAATTCAACACCGGGGAGCTGCTTTTT
TRBV7-9	TRBJ2-1	once	NA	CASSYTGTGLYNEQFF	TGTGCCAGCAGCTACACCGGGACGGGTCTATACAATGAGCAGTTCTTC
TRBV10-3	TRBJ2-7	once	NA	CAISEIEGSTSYEQYF	TGTGCCATCAGTGAGATTGAGGGCAGCACCTCCTACGAGCAGTACTTC
TRBV28	TRBJ2-3	NA	NA	CASSSGAGNTDTQYF	TGTGCCAGCAGTTCCGGGGCGGGGAACACAGATACGCAGTATTTT
TRBV7-8	TRBJ2-7	NA	TRBD1	CASSRDRESSYEQYF	TGTGCCAGCAGCCGTGACAGGGAAAGCTCCTACGAGCAGTACTTC